The T cell receptor beta chain described here comes from a study of blood T cell repertoires in COVID-19. Across the study: Sources were T cells, B-cell-depleted T cells, or PBMCs; the material itself was cDNA or gDNA.

The CDR3 runs to 15 residues. Germline loops: CDR1 LGHDT, CDR2 YNNKEL (reference sequence). With V trimmed by 1 base and J by 4 bases, 2 bases remained unmatched. The method was immunoSEQ multiplex PCR; TCRdb's version includes in-frame clones alone and lacks a portion of them. The sample records about 100,000 clones, just over 85% being singletons. The sample was peripheral blood. This clonotype originated in a human donor in a cohort sampled during active COVID-19. The chain joins TRBV3-1 (or the pseudogene TRBV3-2) to TRBJ2-1; TRBD1 agrees at 9 bases. The CDR3 loop reads CASSQGTGAYNEQFF. CDR3 nucleotides: TGTGCCAGCAGCCAAGGGACAGGGGCGTACAATGAGCAGTTCTTC.